This TCR beta chain was identified in a study of Graves' ophthalmopathy and Graves' hyperthyroidism. The wider study: Specimen type is peripheral blood, obtained at initial diagnosis before any treatment.

V lost 6 bases and J lost 4; bases outside the gene matches: 8. The CDR3 loop spans 15 amino acids. CDR1 MDHEN and CDR2 SYDVKM come from the germline V gene. With a duration under 3 months, ophthalmopathy in the donors showed moderate-to-severe activity, CAS ≥3 and NOSPECS ≥4. Amplified TCR beta CDR3 regions were obtained using RNA transcripts as template. First-round RT-PCR employed HTBI primers, with a second-round multiplex PCR after it. TCRdb reanalysed the multiplex PCR reads using MiXCR and keeps one entry per CDR3 protein. This table has about 410,000 distinct CDR3 sequences, around 17% appearing once. The sample holds many counts of this clonotype.

The chain combines TRBV28 with TRBJ1-5, with 8 bases matching TRBD1. This TCR was recovered from a woman between 18 and 30 years old with Graves' ophthalmopathy. Sequenced sample: peripheral blood. CDR3 sequence: CASRLRQGRNQPQHF. Written as DNA, the CDR3 is TGTGCCAGCAGACTTCGACAGGGGCGGAATCAGCCCCAGCATTTT.